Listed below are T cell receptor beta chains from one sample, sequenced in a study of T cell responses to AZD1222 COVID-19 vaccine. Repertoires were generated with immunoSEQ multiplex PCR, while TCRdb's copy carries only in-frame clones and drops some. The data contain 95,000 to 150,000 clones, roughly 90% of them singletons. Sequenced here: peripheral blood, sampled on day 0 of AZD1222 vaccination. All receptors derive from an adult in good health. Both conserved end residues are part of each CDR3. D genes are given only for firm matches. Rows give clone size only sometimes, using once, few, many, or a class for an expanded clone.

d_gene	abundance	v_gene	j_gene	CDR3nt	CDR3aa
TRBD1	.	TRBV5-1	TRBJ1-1	TGCGCCAGCAGCACACAGGGGCGGAACACTGAAGCTTTCTTT	CASSTQGRNTEAFF
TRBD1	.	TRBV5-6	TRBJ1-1	TGTGCCAGCAGCCTCGACCGGGACAGGGGTTTGAACACTGAAGCTTTCTTT	CASSLDRDRGLNTEAFF
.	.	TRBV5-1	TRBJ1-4	TGCGCCAGCAGCTTGAGGGGCGAGATCTTCACTAATGAAAAACTGTTTTTT	CASSLRGEIFTNEKLFF
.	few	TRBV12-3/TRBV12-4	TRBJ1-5	TGTGCCAGCAGTTTTCTAGGGCCCCAGCATTTT	CASSFLGPQHF
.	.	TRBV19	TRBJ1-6	TGTGCCAGTAGTATTTCCAGGGTGGTTTCACCCCTCCACTTT	CASSISRVVSPLHF
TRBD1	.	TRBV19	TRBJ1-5	TGTGCCAGTAGCCGTGACAGGGTTCATAGCAATCAGCCCCAGCATTTT	CASSRDRVHSNQPQHF
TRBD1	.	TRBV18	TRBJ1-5	TGTGCCAGCTCACCGACGGGACAGGGCCAACAGCCCCAGCATTTT	CASSPTGQGQQPQHF
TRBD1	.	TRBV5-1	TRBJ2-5	TGCGCCAGCAGCCCGGGACAGGGGGTCCAAGAGACCCAGTACTTC	CASSPGQGVQETQYF
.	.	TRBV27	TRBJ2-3	TGTGCCAGCACCCAGATAGGGTGGGGGGGCCTTACAGATACGCAGTATTTT	CASTQIGWGGLTDTQYF
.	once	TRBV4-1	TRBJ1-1	TGCGCCAGCAGCCAAGATAGCAACACTGAAGCTTTCTTT	CASSQDSNTEAFF
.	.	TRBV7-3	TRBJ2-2	TGTGCCAGCAGCCCTTTACGCAGGGAAAGCGGGGAGCTGTTTTTT	CASSPLRRESGELFF
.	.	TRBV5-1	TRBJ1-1	TGCGCCAGCAGCTTTCAGGGTGACACTGAAGCTTTCTTT	CASSFQGDTEAFF
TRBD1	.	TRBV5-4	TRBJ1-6	TGTGCCAGCAGCTCCCGACAGGGGGAAAGGGCTAATTCACCCCTCCACTTT	CASSSRQGERANSPLHF
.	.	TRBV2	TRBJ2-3	TGTGCCGAGAAGTCCCAGCGGGGCACAGATACGCAGTATTTT	CAEKSQRGTDTQYF
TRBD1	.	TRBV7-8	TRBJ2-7	TGTGCCAGCAGCTCCTCCGGGACAGGGGTTAGCGAGCAGTACTTC	CASSSSGTGVSEQYF
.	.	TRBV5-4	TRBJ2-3	TGTGCCAGCAGCTTGGACCCCTTCACAGATACGCAGTATTTT	CASSLDPFTDTQYF